This T cell receptor beta chain was observed in a study of CD8 T cells in ankylosing spondylitis. In TCRdb, the 5' RACE reads were re-called with MiXCR into one record per CDR3 protein. The profile shows hundreds of thousands of distinct CDR3 sequences, approximately 10% of them singletons. Study-wide results and caveats: Among TCR beta sequences, a motif of 7 to 9 highly homologous variants appeared characteristic of ankylosing spondylitis blood.

Remarks on this clonotype: Its matching antigen is unknown.

Per the germline V gene, CDR1 is LGHNA and CDR2 is YSLEER. The length of the CDR3 is 14 residues. Trimming removed 2 bases from V and 11 bases from J, with 17 bases in between. This TCR derives from a male donor with ankylosing spondylitis. The specimen sequenced was blood, either unsorted or a sorted T cell fraction (not recorded which). This chain links TRBV4-3 with TRBJ2-3; D is perhaps TRBD1 or TRBD2 (5 bases each). For the CDR3, the DNA is TGCGCCAGCAGCCAATCCTTATTGGGGGAAAGGCAGTATTTT. Translating it yields CASSQSLLGERQYF.